Each of the 16 T cell receptor beta chains below was sequenced from the same sample in a study of cytomegalovirus exposure and HLA in healthy donors. Measured with immunoSEQ multiplex PCR; TCRdb has only the in-frame clones, and not every one. The profile covers about 120,000 clones, with 88% appearing a single time and about 6% taken by the ten largest. The specimen sequenced was PBMCs. The receptors originated from a woman under 30 in good health and CMV-seropositive.

The J gene is TRBJ2-1, the V gene TRBV19; D unresolved. The germline V and J ends were trimmed by 1 base and 3 bases, with 4 bases remaining between them. The CDR3 covers 13 residues. Germline-derived CDR1 and CDR2 are LNHDA and SQIVND (reference sequence). CDR3: CASSIAGYNEQFF. DNA for the CDR3: TGTGCCAGTAGTATAGCGGGCTACAATGAGCAGTTCTTC.

The J gene is TRBJ1-2, the V gene TRBV20-1; TRBD1 is a possible D gene (5 bases). Trimming removed 6 bases at V and 7 bases at J, with 9 bases between. The CDR3 is made up of 10 amino acids. The germline gives CDR1 DFQATT, CDR2 SNEGSKA (reference sequence). CDR3 in DNA: TGCAGTGCCCGCGGGGCTGGCTACACCTTC. Translating gives CSARGAGYTF.

The V gene is TRBV6-6, the J gene TRBJ1-2; D gene uncertain. V dropped 0 bases and J dropped 13 bases, with 12 bases sitting between them. The CDR3 spans 12 residues. CDR1 is MNHNY and CDR2 is SVGAGI in the germline V gene (reference sequence). The CDR3 protein is CASSYSEGIGTF. The CDR3 bases are TGTGCCAGCAGTTACTCGGAGGGTATCGGCACCTTC.

This chain uses TRBV25-1 with TRBJ1-1, with D hard to call. The germline V and J ends were trimmed by 3 bases and 8 bases, with 13 bases remaining between them. CDR3 length: 13 amino acids. Germline V lookup: CDR1 MGHDK, CDR2 SYGVNS. The DNA of the CDR3 is TGTGCCAGCAGTGAGTTGGCAGGATTCGAAGCTTTCTTT. It encodes CASSELAGFEAFF.

This rearrangement joins TRBV5-1 to TRBJ1-2; a weak D match, TRBD1 (6 bases). The V end lost 0 bases, the J end lost 6 bases, and 12 bases lay between the germline ends. In germline, CDR1 is SGHRS, CDR2 YFSETQ. The CDR3 runs 14 residues. CDR3 residues: CASSLGQVDDGYTF. CDR3 bases: TGCGCCAGCAGCTTGGGACAGGTAGACGATGGCTACACCTTC. Drawing the rest from reference TRBV5-1 and TRBJ1-2, the complete variable domain is KAGVTQTPRYLIKTRGQQVTLSCSPISGHRSVSWYQQTPGQGLQFLFEYFSETQRNKGNFPGRFSGRQFSNSRSEMNVSTLELGDSALYLCASSLGQVDDGYTFGSGTRLTVV.

The chain links TRBV2 to TRBJ2-6, with 8 positions matching TRBD2. The V and J ends lost 9 bases and 2 bases, in that order; junction bases with no gene match: 9. CDR1 and CDR2 (germline): SNHLY, FYNNEI. This CDR3 is 16 amino acids long. The CDR3 bases are TGTGCCAGGGAGCGACGGGGGGGCGCTGGGGCCAACGTCCTGACTTTC. It encodes CARERRGGAGANVLTF.

Relative to its sample, this clone is large (0.1 to 1%). The genes are TRBV27 and TRBJ1-1; D is undetermined. Germline V gene lookup returns CDR1 MNHEY and CDR2 SMNVEV (reference sequence). Trimming took 0 bases from V and 0 from J, leaving 8 bases between them. CDR3 size: 15 residues. The DNA of the CDR3 is TGTGCCAGCAGTTTATCCGGGATGTTGAACACTGAAGCTTTCTTT. This sequence encodes CASSLSGMLNTEAFF.

This chain joins TRBV4-1 and TRBJ2-7; 9 bases match TRBD2. The CDR3 sequence is 15 residues long. V was clipped by 0 bases and J by 4 bases; unmatched bases: 4. The germline V gene encodes CDR1 MGHRA and CDR2 YSYEKL. The CDR3 sequence is CASSQESGRTYEQYF. CDR3 nucleotide sequence: TGCGCCAGCAGCCAAGAAAGCGGGAGGACGTACGAGCAGTACTTC.

The genes are TRBV2 and TRBJ2-7; 10 nucleotides agree with TRBD1. Germline V gene data show CDR1 as SNHLY and CDR2 as FYNNEI. The junction had 6 bases not matched to a gene; V was cut back by 8 bases and J by 2 bases. There are 14 residues in the CDR3. The CDR3 region has the DNA TGTGCCAGCCGAGCGGGACAGGGGACCTACGAGCAGTACTTC. Protein sequence: CASRAGQGTYEQYF. The full variable domain, rest sourced from reference TRBV2 and TRBJ2-7, is EPEVTQTPSHQVTQMGQEVILRCVPISNHLYFYWYRQILGQKVEFLVSFYNNEISEKSEIFDDQFSVERPDGSNFTLKIRSTKLEDSAMYFCASRAGQGTYEQYFGPGTRLTVT.

The chain combines TRBV21-1 with TRBJ2-5; the table calls TRBD1, which could not be checked here. TRBV21-1 is an annotated pseudogene. CDR3 length: 15 residues. CDR3 amino acids: CASSAPGQLKETQYF. The CDR3 DNA follows: TGTGCCAGCAGCGCACCGGGACAGCTAAAAGAGACCCAGTACTTC.

The chain combines TRBV4-3 with TRBJ2-1; TRBD1 matches at 7 bases. Per the germline V gene, CDR1 is LGHNA and CDR2 is YSLEER. The ends lost 5 bases at V and 0 bases at J; junction bases unmatched: 7. The CDR3 runs to 16 residues. The CDR3 reads CASSTGATSSYNEQFF. CDR3 DNA sequence: TGCGCCAGCAGCACAGGGGCTACCAGCTCCTACAATGAGCAGTTCTTC.

V is TRBV18 and J is TRBJ1-2; 7 nucleotides align to TRBD1. J was trimmed by 2 bases and V by 1 base; bases with no gene match: 4. In germline, CDR1 is KGHSH, CDR2 LQKENI. The CDR3 runs 15 residues. The CDR3 loop reads CASSPQGQTNYGYTF. The CDR3 bases are TGTGCCAGCTCACCACAGGGACAGACAAACTATGGCTACACCTTC.

This chain joins TRBV4-1 and TRBJ2-1; 9 positions agree with TRBD1. CDR3 length: 16 residues. The V segment lost 1 base and the J segment 2 bases; nucleotides outside the gene matches: 3. Germline-derived CDR1 and CDR2 are MGHRA and YSYEKL. CDR3 in DNA: TGCGCCAGCAGCCAAGGGACAGGGGTAACCTACAATGAGCAGTTCTTC. Translation: CASSQGTGVTYNEQFF.

This clone was detected once. This chain joins TRBV14 and TRBJ2-1, with D unresolved. Deletions cut 4 bases from V and 3 bases from J, with 10 bases between. The CDR3 consists of 14 residues. The germline gives CDR1 SGHDN, CDR2 FVKESK. For the CDR3, the DNA is TGTGCCAGCAGCCGTCGTGGAGACTACAATGAGCAGTTCTTC. Protein product: CASSRRGDYNEQFF.

The rearrangement uses TRBV19 and TRBJ1-1; D is possibly TRBD1 (5 bases). V shed 10 bases and J shed 5 bases, with 14 bases lying between them. There are 12 residues in the CDR3. Germline V gene data show CDR1 as LNHDA and CDR2 as SQIVND (reference sequence). The CDR3 DNA sequence: TGTGCCACCAGGAGGGGATATACTGAAGCTTTCTTT. This gives the protein CATRRGYTEAFF.

V is TRBV7-9 and J is TRBJ1-1, with 7 positions matching TRBD1. The V gene's germline CDR1 is SEHNR and CDR2 FQNEAQ (reference sequence). There are 13 residues in the CDR3. V lost 0 bases and J lost 8; bases outside the gene matches: 3. Written as DNA, the CDR3 is TGTGCCAGCAGCTTAGCAGGGGGCGGGGAAGCTTTCTTT. This encodes CASSLAGGGEAFF.